Following are 21 T cell receptor beta chains from one sample sequenced in a study of CD8 T cells in ankylosing spondylitis. Antigens for these TCRs are unknown. TCRdb reanalysed the 5' RACE reads using MiXCR and keeps one entry per CDR3 protein. Of about 500,000 distinct CDR3 sequences in the sample, roughly 13% were seen once. Study-level findings and limits: For ankylosing spondylitis blood, a TCR beta motif of 7 to 9 highly homologous variants appeared characteristic.

Sequenced input: blood, either unsorted or a sorted T cell fraction (not recorded which). These receptors all stem from a male donor with ankylosing spondylitis.

This clonotype was counted at least ten times. The chain links TRBV11-3 to TRBJ1-2; D gene ambiguous. Germline-derived CDR1 and CDR2 are SGHNT and YENEEA. The length of the CDR3 is 16 residues. V was pared by 0 bases and J by 0 bases, with 11 bases between. CDR3 protein: CASSLEGRRANYGYTF. CDR3 nucleotide sequence: TGTGCCAGCAGCTTAGAGGGCAGGAGAGCTAACTATGGCTACACCTTC.

The rearrangement joins TRBV20-1 to TRBJ1-5; D unresolved. The V end lost 5 bases, the J end lost 0 bases, and 5 bases lay between the germline ends. Per germline, CDR1 DFQATT and CDR2 SNEGSKA (reference sequence). CDR3 length: 12 residues. CDR3 nucleotides: TGCAGTGCTCTGGGTAGCAATCAGCCCCAGCATTTT. This gives the protein CSALGSNQPQHF.

The chain is built from TRBV20-1 and TRBJ1-2; a weak D match, TRBD1 (5 bases). V lost 0 bases and J 1 base, leaving 12 bases between the germline ends. Per the germline V gene, CDR1 is DFQATT and CDR2 is SNEGSKA (reference sequence). The CDR3 length is 15 residues. CDR3 DNA: TGCAGTGCTAGAGATTACGGCAGGGTTAACTATGGCTACACCTTC. This gives the protein CSARDYGRVNYGYTF.

This clonotype has just a few counts. The chain employs TRBV4-2 and TRBJ2-1; 9 bases align to TRBD2. The CDR3 extends over 21 amino acids. Germline V gene data show CDR1 as LGHNA and CDR2 as YNFKEQ. J lost 0 bases, V lost 4 bases, and 19 bases had no gene match. The DNA of the CDR3 is TGTGCCAGCAGCCGATCCTCCGGCGGGAGGGCCTATCTTGGCTCCTACAATGAGCAGTTCTTC. This codes for CASSRSSGGRAYLGSYNEQFF.

This clonotype has a handful of counts. The chain recombines TRBV29-1 with TRBJ2-2; 7 nucleotides agree with TRBD2. The CDR3 runs 14 residues. From germline, CDR1 is SQVTM and CDR2 ANQGSEA. V lost 6 bases, J lost 0 bases, and 4 bases stayed unmatched. The CDR3 nucleotides read TGCAGCGTGGCACTAGCGCCGAACACCGGGGAGCTGTTTTTT. Its translation is CSVALAPNTGELFF.

This clonotype was detected many times. The chain recombines TRBV7-3 with TRBJ2-3; 15 nucleotides match TRBD2. The ends lost 2 bases at V and 1 base at J; junction bases unmatched: 19. Per germline, CDR1 SGHTA and CDR2 FQGTGA. The CDR3 length is 23 residues. CDR3 in DNA: TGTGCCAGCAGCTTATACGTGGAGAGGCGGACTAGCGGGAGGGCCGTTGGCACAGATACGCAGTATTTT. Encoded protein: CASSLYVERRTSGRAVGTDTQYF.

This clonotype has ten or more counts. The chain combines TRBV11-2 with TRBJ1-3, with 7 bases lining up with TRBD1. The CDR3 runs to 16 residues. Germline V gives CDR1 SGHAT, CDR2 FQNNGV. With V trimmed by 4 bases and J by 2 bases, 8 bases remained unmatched. The chain's CDR3 is CASSSHRGRTGNTIYF. The CDR3 coding sequence is TGTGCCAGCAGCTCTCACAGGGGACGGACTGGAAACACCATATATTTT.

This chain links TRBV20-1 with TRBJ2-1, with 8 bases identical to TRBD2. The CDR3 has 13 amino acids. In germline, CDR1 is DFQATT, CDR2 SNEGSKA (reference sequence). With V trimmed by 3 bases and J by 10 bases, 8 bases remained unmatched. The CDR3 nucleotides are TGCAGTGCTAGGGGAGCGGGAGTCGGGGAGCAGTTCTTC. It encodes CSARGAGVGEQFF.

This clonotype was seen repeatedly, ten times or more. The chain is built from TRBV20-1 and TRBJ2-1, with 7 bases fitting TRBD1. V lost 2 bases and J lost 6; bases outside the gene matches: 7. Germline V gene data show CDR1 as DFQATT and CDR2 as SNEGSKA (reference sequence). CDR3 length equals 14 residues. The CDR3 here is CSARRGGASNEQFF. The CDR3 nucleotides read TGCAGTGCTAGAAGAGGGGGCGCGTCCAATGAGCAGTTCTTC.

The V gene is TRBV2, the J gene TRBJ2-7; a possible D gene is TRBD2 (6 bases). V was pared by 7 bases and J by 1 base, with 14 bases between. CDR1 and CDR2 (germline): SNHLY, FYNNEI. This CDR3 is 14 amino acids long. CDR3 residues: CASKGRGISYEQYF. CDR3 DNA: TGTGCCAGCAAGGGACGGGGGATATCCTACGAGCAGTACTTC.

The chain joins TRBV20-1 to TRBJ2-7; the D is unclear. The V gene's germline CDR1 is DFQATT and CDR2 SNEGSKA (reference sequence). The CDR3 runs 13 residues. The V end was cut by 1 base, the J end by 5 bases, with 12 bases between. CDR3 sequence (DNA): TGCAGTGCTAGAGGGGTGAAGGGAAACGAGCAGTACTTC. Protein sequence: CSARGVKGNEQYF.

The chain has TRBV20-1 and TRBJ2-1; 14 bases are a match to TRBD2. CDR3 length: 17 amino acids. V gave up 5 bases and J gave up 8 bases; unmatched junction bases: 14. Germline V gene lookup returns CDR1 DFQATT and CDR2 SNEGSKA (reference sequence). Here the CDR3 reads CSARGLAGGLVTDEQFF. In nucleotides, the CDR3 is TGCAGTGCTCGAGGACTAGCGGGAGGACTCGTTACGGATGAGCAGTTCTTC.

This chain uses TRBV20-1 with TRBJ2-1, with 9 positions matching TRBD2. Trimming at V came to 5 bases and at J to 7 bases, leaving 15 bases not matched to a gene. Germline V gene lookup returns CDR1 DFQATT and CDR2 SNEGSKA (reference sequence). The CDR3 spans 16 residues. CDR3 region: CSARNFLAGSGNEQFF. The CDR3 region has the DNA TGCAGTGCTCGTAACTTTCTAGCGGGAAGTGGGAATGAGCAGTTCTTC.

V and J are TRBV29-1 and TRBJ2-3; TRBD1 matches 7 bases. The ends lost 7 bases at V and 1 base at J; junction bases unmatched: 8. The CDR3 totals 14 residues. Germline V lookup: CDR1 SQVTM, CDR2 ANQGSEA. The CDR3 DNA sequence: TGCAGCGCCGACACAGGGGTTGGCACAGATACGCAGTATTTT. This codes for CSADTGVGTDTQYF.

This clonotype has more than one count but fewer than ten. V is TRBV10-1 and J is TRBJ1-1; no clear D gene. The V gene's germline CDR1 is WNHNN and CDR2 SYGVQD (reference sequence). The ends were cut back, 6 bases at V and 3 bases at J, with 14 bases in the middle. This CDR3 has 14 residues. The CDR3 sequence is CASRAGSWDTEAFF. CDR3 nucleotide sequence: TGCGCCAGCAGGGCGGGATCCTGGGACACTGAAGCTTTCTTT.

This chain links TRBV5-6 with TRBJ2-1; a possible D gene is TRBD2 (6 bases). The CDR3 is 16 amino acids. The ends were cut back, 2 bases at V and 5 bases at J, with 17 bases in the middle. Germline CDR1 and CDR2: SGHDT and YYEEEE. The CDR3 reads CASSFVRGAGNNEQFF. The DNA for the CDR3 is TGTGCCAGCAGCTTTGTGCGCGGGGCAGGCAACAATGAGCAGTTCTTC.

The V gene is TRBV7-9, the J gene TRBJ1-4; D is undetermined. Germline values: CDR1 SEHNR, CDR2 FQNEAQ (reference sequence). The length of the CDR3 is 15 residues. Trimming cost V 5 bases and J 4 bases, with 14 bases left between them. For the CDR3, the DNA is TGTGCCAGCAGCGCCGAAGGGTGGAATAATGAAAAACTGTTTTTT. Translation gives CASSAEGWNNEKLFF.

The sample holds many counts of this clonotype. The chain combines TRBV11-2 with TRBJ2-7, with 7 bases identical to TRBD2. The V and J ends lost 5 bases and 7 bases, in that order; junction bases with no gene match: 8. CDR1 and CDR2 from the germline V gene are SGHAT and FQNNGV. The CDR3 consists of 13 residues. The CDR3 DNA sequence: TGTGCCAGCAGCCTCCCTAGCGGCCTTGAGCAGTACGTC. Encoded protein: CASSLPSGLEQYV.

In its sample, this clonotype was seen many times. This sequence joins TRBV20-1 and TRBJ1-4, with 11 bases matching TRBD1. The CDR3 runs 14 residues. V was clipped by 5 bases and J by 7 bases; unmatched bases: 6. CDR1 and CDR2 from the germline V gene are DFQATT and SNEGSKA (reference sequence). The CDR3 protein is CSARRTGGSEKLFF. As DNA, the CDR3 is TGCAGTGCTCGCAGGACAGGGGGCAGTGAAAAACTGTTTTTT.

The V gene is TRBV3-1, the J gene TRBJ2-3; no clear D gene. V was clipped by 0 bases and J by 3 bases, with 4 bases between them. This CDR3 region has 13 residues. Germline assignment: CDR1 LGHDT and CDR2 YNNKEL (reference sequence). The CDR3 loop reads CASSQDITDTQYF. As DNA, the CDR3 is TGTGCCAGCAGCCAAGATATTACAGATACGCAGTATTTT.

This rearrangement joins TRBV7-2 to TRBJ1-2, with D perhaps TRBD1 (5 bases). Trimming removed 7 bases at V and 4 bases at J, with 13 bases between. The germline CDR1 and CDR2 sequences are SGHTA and FQGNSA. CDR3 length: 13 residues. The CDR3 DNA reads TGTGCCAGCACCCCTGGGAGGGGCTATGGCTACACCTTC. Its protein is CASTPGRGYGYTF.